The next 23 T cell receptor beta chains were all read from a single sample in a study of shared clonotypes between healthy human individuals. Libraries were prepared by immunoSEQ multiplex PCR; TCRdb keeps only in-frame clonotypes and omits some of them. The table shows more than 400,000 clones, with 95% to 97% occurring only once. What was sequenced was naive CD4+ T cells sorted from blood. Subset described: CD45RA+ positively selected. These receptors were collected from a woman aged 25 to 39 in good health.

This chain uses TRBV27 with TRBJ2-4, with D perhaps matching TRBD1 (6 bases). Germline lookup yields CDR1 MNHEY and CDR2 SMNVEV (reference sequence). The CDR3 loop spans 18 amino acids. V was pared by 6 bases and J by 0 bases, with 21 bases between. CDR3 protein: CASSWGATQGLAKNIQYF. CDR3 DNA: TGTGCCAGCAGCTGGGGAGCCACTCAGGGGTTAGCCAAAAACATTCAGTACTTC.

J is TRBJ2-7 and V is TRBV19; TRBD1 is a possible D gene (6 bases). Looked up from germline, CDR1 is LNHDA and CDR2 is SQIVND (reference sequence). The CDR3 is 17 amino acids. Trimming cost V 6 bases and J 3 bases, with 24 bases left between them. CDR3 DNA: TGTGCCAGTAGCAGGGGCCCTTCACGGGACACCAACTACGAGCAGTACTTC. This translates into CASSRGPSRDTNYEQYF.

This clone appeared once. The chain combines TRBV10-3 with TRBJ1-2; a weak D match, TRBD1 (5 bases). Trimming took off 0 bases at V and 9 bases at J, with 17 bases between the two ends. CDR3 length equals 15 residues. Germline CDR1 ENHRY, CDR2 SYGVKD. The CDR3 nucleotides read TGTGCCATCAGTGAGTCGAAGGAAGGGGTAAGGAGCTACACCTTC. Residues: CAISESKEGVRSYTF.

V is TRBV19 and J is TRBJ2-3; no clear D. This CDR3 contains 14 residues. Trimming cost V 9 bases and J 0 bases, with 13 bases left between them. Looked up from germline, CDR1 is LNHDA and CDR2 is SQIVND (reference sequence). CDR3 region: CASTFDGSTDTQYF. The CDR3, as DNA: TGTGCCAGCACCTTCGATGGGAGCACAGATACGCAGTATTTT. Full variable domain (remainder filled in from reference TRBV19 and TRBJ2-3): DGGITQSPKYLFRKEGQNVTLSCEQNLNHDAMYWYRQDPGQGLRLIYYSQIVNDFQKGDIAEGYSVSREKKESFPLTVTSAQKNPTAFYLCASTFDGSTDTQYFGPGTRLTVL.

This clone occurred once. The gene calls are TRBV27 and TRBJ2-7; D remains ambiguous. Germline V lookup: CDR1 MNHEY, CDR2 SMNVEV (reference sequence). The CDR3 sequence is 10 residues long. The V and J ends lost 7 bases and 3 bases respectively, with 4 bases between them. CDR3 residues: CASIIYEQYF. CDR3 coding DNA: TGTGCCAGCATCATCTACGAGCAGTACTTC.

This sequence joins TRBV19 and TRBJ2-7; D not certain. The germline CDR1 and CDR2 sequences are LNHDA and SQIVND (reference sequence). Between the trimmed V and J ends, which lost 6 bases and 6 bases, there was a span of 15 bases. CDR3 size: 13 residues. The CDR3 is CASSTIPDGEQYF. CDR3 nucleotides: TGTGCCAGTAGCACCATACCCGACGGCGAGCAGTACTTC.

This rearrangement joins TRBV6-5 to TRBJ2-7, with 7 bases that match TRBD2. The length of the CDR3 is 15 residues. Germline V gene sequence: CDR1 MNHEY, CDR2 SVGAGI. The J segment lost 5 bases and the V segment lost 0 bases, leaving 7 bases of the junction unmatched. The CDR3: CASSYSRTSSNEQYF. The CDR3 nucleotides read TGTGCCAGCAGTTACTCCCGGACTAGTTCTAACGAGCAGTACTTC.

This clone was observed a few times. The chain joins TRBV4-1 to TRBJ1-5; weak D call: TRBD1 (5 bases). This CDR3 has 15 residues. Trimming left V 5 bases short and J 1 base short, with 12 bases between. Looked up from germline, CDR1 is MGHRA and CDR2 is YSYEKL. The CDR3 reads CASSSSGDSNQPQHF. CDR3 sequence (DNA): TGCGCCAGCAGCTCTTCCGGGGACAGCAATCAGCCCCAGCATTTT.

The genes are TRBV7-9 and TRBJ1-5; no reliable D call. Germline V CDR1 and CDR2: SEHNR, FQNEAQ (reference sequence). Trimming removed 5 bases from V and 5 bases from J, with 13 bases in between. The CDR3 loop spans 14 amino acids. This chain's CDR3 is CASSPSRGDQPQHF. The DNA for the CDR3 is TGTGCCAGCAGCCCCTCCCGAGGCGATCAGCCCCAGCATTTT.

The chain recombines TRBV28 with TRBJ1-1; TRBD1 might be the D (6 bases). V was trimmed by 6 bases and J by 7 bases, leaving 18 bases between them. There are 14 residues in the CDR3. The germline V gene has CDR1 MDHEN and CDR2 SYDVKM. The CDR3 sequence is CASSRRGGGNEAFF. The CDR3, as DNA: TGTGCCAGCAGCCGACGAGGGGGGGGAAATGAAGCTTTCTTT. Combining the CDR3 with reference TRBV28 and TRBJ1-1 gives the whole variable domain DVKVTQSSRYLVKRTGEKVFLECVQDMDHENMFWYRQDPGLGLRLIYFSYDVKMKEKGDIPEGYSVSREKKERFSLILESASTNQTSMYLCASSRRGGGNEAFFGQGTRLTVV.

With respect to this clone: Other DNA sequences within the sample encode an identical CDR3. The chain couples TRBV5-1 to TRBJ1-1; no firm D call. Trimming shortened V by 0 bases and J by 0 bases, and 9 bases separated the two germline ends. This CDR3 region has 15 residues. The V gene's germline CDR1 is SGHRS and CDR2 YFSETQ. The CDR3 spells CASSLAVTLNTEAFF. In nucleotides, the CDR3 is TGCGCCAGCAGCTTGGCCGTGACTTTGAACACTGAAGCTTTCTTT.

V is TRBV5-1 and J is TRBJ2-7, with no clear D. The CDR3 sequence is 14 residues long. V was trimmed by 4 bases and J by 2 bases, leaving 13 bases between them. Germline loops: CDR1 SGHRS, CDR2 YFSETQ. DNA of the CDR3: TGCGCCAGCAGCCCCGCCACTGGGACCTACGAGCAGTACTTC. The encoded protein is CASSPATGTYEQYF. Together with reference TRBV5-1 and TRBJ2-7, the CDR3 gives the full variable domain: KAGVTQTPRYLIKTRGQQVTLSCSPISGHRSVSWYQQTPGQGLQFLFEYFSETQRNKGNFPGRFSGRQFSNSRSEMNVSTLELGDSALYLCASSPATGTYEQYFGPGTRLTVT.

The gene calls are TRBV4-2 and TRBJ1-5; D may be TRBD1 (5 bases). The CDR3 has 19 amino acids. CDR1 is LGHNA and CDR2 is YNFKEQ in the germline V gene. V was pared by 0 bases and J by 0 bases, with 18 bases between. The CDR3 sequence: CASSQDSGVAGGSNQPQHF. The CDR3 bases are TGTGCCAGCAGCCAAGATTCGGGGGTAGCGGGGGGTAGCAATCAGCCCCAGCATTTT.

The chain employs TRBV20-1 and TRBJ2-1; D is undetermined. Germline values: CDR1 DFQATT, CDR2 SNEGSKA (reference sequence). The V end lost 7 bases, the J end lost 14 bases, and 9 bases lay between the germline ends. The CDR3 totals 8 residues. Here the CDR3 DNA reads TGCAGTGTAGGTGGTGAGTTCTTC. It codes for CSVGGEFF.

V and J are TRBV29-1 and TRBJ1-1, with D perhaps matching TRBD1 (5 bases). V lost 1 base and J 4 bases, leaving 13 bases between the germline ends. This CDR3 spans 14 amino acids. The germline V gene has CDR1 SQVTM and CDR2 ANQGSEA. As DNA, the CDR3 is TGCAGCGTTGAAGTTGGGGGGAGGACCACTGAAGCTTTCTTT. Its translation is CSVEVGGRTTEAFF.

V and J are TRBV11-2 and TRBJ1-1, with 9 bases fitting TRBD1. The CDR3 contains 15 residues. J lost 1 base, V lost 5 bases, and 5 bases had no gene match. From germline, CDR1 is SGHAT and CDR2 FQNNGV. Here the CDR3 DNA reads TGTGCCAGCAGCCAACAGGGGGCAGGGAACACTGAAGCTTTCTTT. It is translated as CASSQQGAGNTEAFF.

The rearrangement uses TRBV7-6 and TRBJ1-1, with D possibly being TRBD1 (6 bases). CDR1 and CDR2 (germline): SGHVS, FNYEAQ. The CDR3 is 13 residues long. Trimming left V 4 bases short and J 10 bases short, with 16 bases between. The CDR3: CASSSRDTTRAFF. The DNA of the CDR3 is TGTGCCAGCAGCTCCCGGGACACGACTAGAGCTTTCTTT.

The rearrangement joins TRBV28 to TRBJ1-5; possibly TRBD1 for D (6 bases). V was clipped by 9 bases and J by 4 bases, with 13 bases between them. In germline, CDR1 is MDHEN, CDR2 SYDVKM. The length of the CDR3 is 13 residues. For the CDR3, the DNA is TGTGCCAGTGGGGGGGCGGGAAATCAGCCCCAGCATTTT. Its protein is CASGGAGNQPQHF. The variable domain in full, completed from reference TRBV28 and TRBJ1-5, reads DVKVTQSSRYLVKRTGEKVFLECVQDMDHENMFWYRQDPGLGLRLIYFSYDVKMKEKGDIPEGYSVSREKKERFSLILESASTNQTSMYLCASGGAGNQPQHFGDGTRLSIL.

The J gene is TRBJ2-1, the V gene TRBV27; TRBD2 might be the D (5 bases). V was pared by 3 bases and J by 0 bases, with 12 bases between. CDR3 length equals 16 residues. The germline gives CDR1 MNHEY, CDR2 SMNVEV (reference sequence). This CDR3 is CASSFSEASSYNEQFF. Here the CDR3 DNA reads TGTGCCAGCAGTTTTAGCGAGGCAAGCTCCTACAATGAGCAGTTCTTC.

The V call is TRBV6-6, the J call TRBJ2-1, with TRBD1 matching 8 bases. After removal of 7 bases from V and 6 bases from J, the junction contained 8 bases not matched to a gene. The germline gives CDR1 MNHNY, CDR2 SVGAGI (reference sequence). CDR3 length: 14 residues. The CDR3 DNA reads as TGTGCCAGCAACGGACAGGGAACGTTCAATGAGCAGTTCTTC. The encoded protein is CASNGQGTFNEQFF.

The chain combines TRBV19 with TRBJ2-1; possibly TRBD1 for D (6 bases). Deletions cut 7 bases from V and 4 bases from J, with 11 bases between. Per the germline V gene, CDR1 is LNHDA and CDR2 is SQIVND (reference sequence). This CDR3 contains 13 residues. As DNA, the CDR3 is TGTGCCAGTACCGGGACACTTTACAATGAGCAGTTCTTC. This gives the protein CASTGTLYNEQFF.

This sequence joins TRBV18 and TRBJ1-3; weak D call: TRBD1 (5 bases). Deletions cut 3 bases from V and 7 bases from J, with 13 bases between. The CDR3 is 14 amino acids. The germline V gene has CDR1 KGHSH and CDR2 LQKENI. The DNA for the CDR3 is TGTGCCAGCTCACCGGCAGGGCGATTGAACACCATATATTTT. The encoded protein is CASSPAGRLNTIYF.

The V call is TRBV5-4, the J call TRBJ2-5, with TRBD2 matching over 9 bases. The J call is in doubt because the DNA end fits TRBJ2-7 better. The length of the CDR3 is 16 residues. Germline V lookup: CDR1 SGHNT, CDR2 YYREEE (reference sequence). In nucleotides, the CDR3 is TGTGCCAGCAGCTTGTCAGGCGGACTAGCGTACTACGAGCAGTACTTC. It encodes CASSLSGGLAYYEQYF.